These 8 T cell receptor beta chains came from one sample sequenced in a study of blood T cell repertoires in COVID-19. The table came from immunoSEQ multiplex PCR; TCRdb's copy has only in-frame clones and leaves some out. The sample gives over 300,000 clones, about 90% of which show up once; 5% to 7% is in the top ten. Sequences were obtained from peripheral blood. The receptors were sampled from a man between 18 and 29 years old who had recovered from COVID-19.

The chain uses TRBV7-8 and TRBJ2-1; D remains unclear. Germline lookup yields CDR1 SGHVS and CDR2 FQNEAQ. The CDR3 runs 17 residues. The V and J ends lost 1 base and 1 base respectively, with 14 bases between them. CDR3: CASSLELQSNSYNEQFF. CDR3 bases: TGTGCCAGCAGCTTAGAGTTGCAGTCGAATTCCTACAATGAGCAGTTCTTC.

This rearrangement joins TRBV4-3 to TRBJ2-3; 10 nucleotides agree with TRBD2. V was clipped by 0 bases and J by 6 bases; unmatched bases: 9. The CDR3 has 17 residues. The germline V gene encodes CDR1 LGHNA and CDR2 YSLEER. The chain's CDR3 is CASSQDVLAGPGDTQYF. The CDR3 nucleotides are TGCGCCAGCAGCCAAGATGTACTAGCGGGGCCTGGGGATACGCAGTATTTT.

The CDR3 bases are TGTGCCAGCACCCTACCGGGACTAGCGGGATATGAGCAGTTCTTC. It translates to CASTLPGLAGYEQFF. The chain joins TRBV28 to TRBJ2-1; the match to TRBD2 covers 13 bases. CDR1 and CDR2 from the germline V gene are MDHEN and SYDVKM. The CDR3 length is 15 residues. The V gene end was trimmed by 7 bases and the J gene end by 8 bases; junction bases not matched to a gene: 8. Based on the CDR3 plus reference TRBV28 and TRBJ2-1, the full variable domain is DVKVTQSSRYLVKRTGEKVFLECVQDMDHENMFWYRQDPGLGLRLIYFSYDVKMKEKGDIPEGYSVSREKKERFSLILESASTNQTSMYLCASTLPGLAGYEQFFGPGTRLTVL.

This sequence joins TRBV10-3 and TRBJ2-2, with D possibly matching TRBD1 (5 bases). The CDR3 is made up of 14 amino acids. Germline loops: CDR1 ENHRY, CDR2 SYGVKD. V was clipped by 0 bases and J by 5 bases, with 7 bases between them. Here the CDR3 reads CAISESTVTGELFF. DNA for the CDR3: TGTGCCATCAGTGAGTCGACAGTTACCGGGGAGCTGTTTTTT.

This chain uses TRBV3-1 (or the pseudogene TRBV3-2) with TRBJ2-3; 11 nucleotides agree with TRBD2. CDR1 and CDR2 from the germline V gene are LGHDT and YNNKEL (reference sequence). The V segment lost 3 bases and the J segment 4 bases; nucleotides outside the gene matches: 12. The CDR3 runs to 18 residues. For the CDR3, the DNA is TGTGCCAGCAGCCAGCCTCGGGCTAGCGGGGGGCCCTCAGATACGCAGTATTTT. This encodes CASSQPRASGGPSDTQYF.

The chain is built from TRBV27 and TRBJ1-1; possible D gene TRBD1, 5 bases. V lost 5 bases, J lost 1 base, and 23 bases lay in between. In germline, CDR1 is MNHEY, CDR2 SMNVEV (reference sequence). The CDR3 sequence is 18 residues long. The CDR3 DNA reads TGTGCCAGCAGTCCCAATGGGGGGGTGGCGGCCCCGAACACTGAAGCTTTCTTT. Protein: CASSPNGGVAAPNTEAFF.

This clone was counted a single time. The chain carries TRBV5-1 and TRBJ2-2; D perhaps matches TRBD1 (5 bases). V was pared by 0 bases and J by 5 bases, with 8 bases between. From germline, CDR1 is SGHRS and CDR2 YFSETQ. The CDR3 contains 14 residues. In DNA form, the CDR3 reads TGCGCCAGCAGCTTGGTAGCAGGGACCGGGGAGCTGTTTTTT. Protein sequence: CASSLVAGTGELFF.

This clone came up a few times. The V call is TRBV5-1, the J call TRBJ2-7; the match to TRBD2 covers 7 bases. The CDR3 is 15 residues long. Looked up from germline, CDR1 is SGHRS and CDR2 is YFSETQ. J was trimmed by 0 bases and V by 4 bases; bases with no gene match: 7. As DNA, the CDR3 is TGCGCCAGCAGCAAGAGCGGGACCAGCTCCTACGAGCAGTACTTC. Encoded protein: CASSKSGTSSYEQYF. Using reference TRBV5-1 and TRBJ2-7 for the parts outside the CDR3, the full variable domain is KAGVTQTPRYLIKTRGQQVTLSCSPISGHRSVSWYQQTPGQGLQFLFEYFSETQRNKGNFPGRFSGRQFSNSRSEMNVSTLELGDSALYLCASSKSGTSSYEQYFGPGTRLTVT.